A selection of T cell receptor beta chains follows, all from one sample in a study of blood T cell repertoires in COVID-19. Sequencing was performed with immunoSEQ multiplex PCR; in TCRdb, only in-frame clones are kept and a portion is missing. The sample carries around 360,000 clones, over 75% recorded once. Specimen: peripheral blood. The receptors stem from a woman under 40 with COVID-19, enrolled during active disease. CDR3s include the opening cysteine and the closing phenylalanine or tryptophan. The D gene is left open where the match is weak. For some rows the clone size is stated as once, few or many, or as a class when expanded; others skip it.

v_gene: TRBV9
j_gene: TRBJ2-3
d_gene: .
abundance: once
CDR3nt: TGTGCCAGCAGCGTAGATCTAGCGCGGGATACGCAGTATTTT
CDR3aa: CASSVDLARDTQYF

v_gene: TRBV7-3
j_gene: TRBJ2-2
d_gene: .
abundance: .
CDR3nt: TGTGCCAGCTCCGGGGTGACCGGGGAGCTGTTTTTT
CDR3aa: CASSGVTGELFF

v_gene: TRBV5-1
j_gene: TRBJ2-1
d_gene: TRBD2
abundance: .
CDR3nt: TGCGCCAGCAGCTTGGGCGGGAGGGCCGGTAATGAGCAGTTCTTC
CDR3aa: CASSLGGRAGNEQFF

v_gene: TRBV7-2
j_gene: TRBJ2-3
d_gene: TRBD1
abundance: .
CDR3nt: TGTGCCAGCAGCTTAGAACAGGGGCTTTGGGATACGCAGTATTTT
CDR3aa: CASSLEQGLWDTQYF

v_gene: TRBV2
j_gene: TRBJ2-4
d_gene: TRBD2
abundance: .
CDR3nt: TGTGCCAGCAGTGAAATGTCGGGAGGAAACATTCAGTACTTC
CDR3aa: CASSEMSGGNIQYF

v_gene: TRBV29-1
j_gene: TRBJ1-2
d_gene: .
abundance: .
CDR3nt: TGCAGCGTTGTGCAGGACAGCCACGGCTACACCTTC
CDR3aa: CSVVQDSHGYTF

v_gene: TRBV28
j_gene: TRBJ2-7
d_gene: TRBD1
abundance: .
CDR3nt: TGTGCCAGCAGTCCCTGGGACAGGGAGGCCTACGAGCAGTACTTC
CDR3aa: CASSPWDREAYEQYF

v_gene: TRBV7-9
j_gene: TRBJ2-1
d_gene: .
abundance: .
CDR3nt: TGTGCCAGCAGCTCCATCGGCGGGGAGCAGTTCTTC
CDR3aa: CASSSIGGEQFF

v_gene: TRBV18
j_gene: TRBJ1-5
d_gene: .
abundance: .
CDR3nt: TGTGCCAGCTCAGCGGGGCTCAATCAGCCCCAGCATTTT
CDR3aa: CASSAGLNQPQHF

v_gene: TRBV19
j_gene: TRBJ2-3
d_gene: TRBD2
abundance: .
CDR3nt: TGTGCCAGTAGTCCGTTCCCGGGACTAGCGGGAGAATCAGATACGCAGTATTTT
CDR3aa: CASSPFPGLAGESDTQYF